The source of this T cell receptor (beta chain) is a study of CD4 and CD8 cells across lung adenocarcinoma regions. One entry per CDR3 protein results from TCRdb running MiXCR on the PCR reads. The sample holds under 4,000 distinct CDR3 sequences; 55% to 65% are singletons and the top ten take approximately 15%. Donors had localized lung adenocarcinoma, a non-small cell lung cancer. Germline values: CDR1 ENHRY, CDR2 SYGVKD. This CDR3 has 14 amino acids. With 11 bases clipped from V and 1 base from J, the junction kept 6 bases outside the gene matches. This clonotype was detected only a few times. Source material: CD8+ T cells from the margin of a lung tumor. The chain combines TRBV10-3 with TRBJ2-1, with 9 bases matching TRBD2. The TCR was taken from a female donor with lung adenocarcinoma. The CD4 and CD8 labels of this study may be unreliable. CDR3 protein: CASRLAASYNEQFF. The DNA for the CDR3 is TGTGCCTCCCGACTAGCGGCGTCCTACAATGAGCAGTTCTTC.